The 29 T cell receptor beta chains listed next were all sequenced from one sample in a study of T cell repertoires in cytomegalovirus infection. TCRdb reprocessed the reads with MiXCR, giving one entry per CDR3 protein. Among a few hundred thousand distinct CDR3 sequences listed, less than 30% were seen once. Sequencing was done on a sample of PBMCs. All receptors come from a human donor in good health (CMV status not recorded). Some clones in this sample may be carry-over from other donors' samples.

This clonotype was recorded a few times. The rearrangement links TRBV7-9 to TRBJ1-4; 7 bases are shared with TRBD1. Germline V gives CDR1 SEHNR, CDR2 FQNEAQ (reference sequence). V dropped 5 bases and J dropped 3; count of bases not matched to a gene: 15. The CDR3 has 18 amino acids. The CDR3 nucleotides are TGTGCCAGCAGCCCCGGGGGACAGCCCTATCGGGCTAATGAAAAACTGTTTTTT. As protein: CASSPGGQPYRANEKLFF.

The chain links TRBV7-2 to TRBJ1-6; D gene unclear. CDR3 length equals 15 residues. V lost 0 bases, J lost 4 bases, and 7 bases lay in between. Per the germline V gene, CDR1 is SGHTA and CDR2 is FQGNSA. The CDR3 is CASSLARKYNSPLHF. The CDR3 DNA follows: TGTGCCAGCAGCTTAGCAAGAAAATATAATTCACCCCTCCACTTT.

The genes are TRBV7-2 and TRBJ2-7; no reliable D call. With 1 base removed from V and 3 bases from J, the gap between germline ends came to 13 bases. Germline assignment: CDR1 SGHTA and CDR2 FQGNSA. The CDR3 spans 15 residues. The CDR3 sequence: CASSLGVRLNYEQYF. The CDR3 DNA reads TGTGCCAGCAGCTTAGGGGTGAGGCTTAACTACGAGCAGTACTTC.

V and J are TRBV29-1 and TRBJ2-6; TRBD2 matches at 7 bases. The CDR3 has 14 amino acids. Per the germline V gene, CDR1 is SQVTM and CDR2 is ANQGSEA. Unmatched junction bases numbered 4, after V lost 5 bases and J lost 3 bases. CDR3 DNA: TGCAGCGTTAGCGGGGCGGGTGGGGCCAACGTCCTGACTTTC. As protein: CSVSGAGGANVLTF.

This clonotype was detected a few times. This sequence joins TRBV6-6 and TRBJ2-7; D ambiguous. Germline loops: CDR1 MNHNY, CDR2 SVGAGI (reference sequence). Trimming shortened V by 5 bases and J by 6 bases, and 14 bases separated the two germline ends. The CDR3 runs to 13 residues. The CDR3 protein is CASSPEGLSEQYF. CDR3 DNA: TGTGCCAGCAGTCCGGAAGGGCTCTCCGAGCAGTACTTC.

In this sample, this clonotype turned up a few times. The chain recombines TRBV15 with TRBJ1-3, with D hard to call. The germline V gene encodes CDR1 LNHNV and CDR2 YYDKDF (reference sequence). The length of the CDR3 is 14 residues. The V and J ends lost 0 bases and 2 bases respectively, with 5 bases between them. The CDR3 DNA reads TGTGCCACCAGCAGAGAAACAGCTGGAAACACCATATATTTT. Translated, it gives CATSRETAGNTIYF.

The rearrangement joins TRBV5-7 to TRBJ2-1, with D unclear. TRBV5-7 is recorded as an ORF, its role being uncertain. CDR3 size: 15 residues. V lost 5 bases to trimming and J lost 0 bases, with 12 bases between them. The DNA of the CDR3 is TGTGCCAGCAGTTATCCCACCGACTCCTACAATGAGCAGTTCTTC. Translating gives CASSYPTDSYNEQFF.

This clonotype was counted many times. V and J are TRBV7-8 and TRBJ2-5; the D gene is possibly TRBD1 (7 bases). Germline assignment: CDR1 SGHVS and CDR2 FQNEAQ. The CDR3 has 16 residues. The germline V and J ends were trimmed by 8 bases and 5 bases, with 24 bases remaining between them. The CDR3 reads CASSLDGRGGGETQYF. The CDR3, as DNA: TGTGCCAGCTCTCTAGACGGGAGAGGGGGCGGGGAGACCCAGTACTTC.

V gene TRBV15 combines with J gene TRBJ2-2; a weak D match, TRBD2 (5 bases). The CDR3 has 16 amino acids. V shed 0 bases and J shed 8 bases, with 16 bases lying between them. The germline gives CDR1 LNHNV, CDR2 YYDKDF (reference sequence). The CDR3 spells CATSRDWVVSGGELFF. The DNA of the CDR3 is TGTGCCACCAGCAGAGATTGGGTGGTGAGCGGAGGGGAGCTGTTTTTT.

This clonotype was observed at least ten times. The gene calls are TRBV7-6 and TRBJ2-1, with 12 bases that match TRBD2. CDR3 length: 19 amino acids. The junction had 16 bases not matched to a gene; V was cut back by 2 bases and J by 8 bases. Germline CDR1 SGHVS, CDR2 FNYEAQ. This chain's CDR3 is CASSLNHPSLAGGGDEQFF. The CDR3 DNA reads as TGTGCCAGCAGCTTAAACCACCCCTCCCTAGCGGGAGGGGGGGATGAGCAGTTCTTC.

There are a few counts of this clonotype. The CDR3 reads CASSPVQETQYF. CDR3 bases: TGTGCCAGCAGTCCAGTCCAAGAGACCCAGTACTTC. The chain recombines TRBV12-3 or TRBV12-4 with TRBJ2-5; D is unresolved. There are 12 residues in the CDR3. V was cut by 5 bases and J by 1 base, with 5 bases left in between.

The chain joins TRBV6-2 or TRBV6-3 to TRBJ1-5; no reliable D call. Between the trimmed V and J ends, which lost 1 base and 2 bases, there was a span of 6 bases. The CDR3 spans 14 residues. Germline V gives CDR1 MNHEY, CDR2 SVGEGT. CDR3 nucleotides: TGTGCCAGCAGTTACTTGGCCGGCAATCAGCCCCAGCATTTT. It codes for CASSYLAGNQPQHF.

This clonotype was picked up a small number of times. The V and J genes are TRBV28 and TRBJ2-1; D uncertain. Germline CDR1 reads MDHEN; CDR2 reads SYDVKM. The CDR3 consists of 15 residues. V was trimmed by 2 bases and J by 0 bases, leaving 8 bases between them. The CDR3 sequence: CASSLEANSYNEQFF. CDR3 coding DNA: TGTGCCAGCAGTTTAGAGGCTAACTCCTACAATGAGCAGTTCTTC.

The sample holds many counts of this clonotype. V is TRBV7-2 and J is TRBJ1-2; 8 positions agree with TRBD1. The germline V gene has CDR1 SGHTA and CDR2 FQGNSA. With 4 bases clipped from V and 4 bases from J, the junction kept 14 bases outside the gene matches. The CDR3 loop spans 17 amino acids. The CDR3: CASSSGQGDASGYGYTF. The DNA for the CDR3 is TGTGCCAGCAGCTCCGGACAGGGTGATGCCTCAGGCTATGGCTACACCTTC. Drawing the rest from reference TRBV7-2 and TRBJ1-2, the complete variable domain is GAGVSQSPSNKVTEKGKDVELRCDPISGHTALYWYRQSLGQGLEFLIYFQGNSAPDKSGLPSDRFSAERTGGSVSTLTIQRTQQEDSAVYLCASSSGQGDASGYGYTFGSGTRLTVV.

This clonotype was detected only a few times. The genes are TRBV7-2 and TRBJ2-7; 12 positions agree with TRBD2. This CDR3 spans 15 amino acids. The ends lost 1 base at V and 5 bases at J; junction bases unmatched: 3. From germline, CDR1 is SGHTA and CDR2 FQGNSA. The CDR3 DNA reads as TGTGCCAGCAGCTTAGAACTAGCGGGAGGCAACGAGCAGTACTTC. This translates into CASSLELAGGNEQYF.

A single count supports this clonotype. The chain carries TRBV6-5 and TRBJ2-7; 7 bases align to TRBD1. This CDR3 has 13 residues. In germline, CDR1 is MNHEY, CDR2 SVGAGI. Trimming removed 2 bases from V and 4 bases from J; junction bases left unmatched: 2. The CDR3 nucleotides read TGTGCCAGCAGTTACAACAGGGGTTACGAGCAGTACGTC. This gives the protein CASSYNRGYEQYV.

In this sample, this clonotype turned up many times. This chain connects TRBV27 to TRBJ1-2; 9 bases map to TRBD1. This CDR3 spans 17 amino acids. CDR1 MNHEY and CDR2 SMNVEV come from the germline V gene (reference sequence). The V segment lost 8 bases and the J segment 8 bases; nucleotides outside the gene matches: 21. CDR3 DNA sequence: TGTGCCAGCCCCGACAACCGGGACAGGGAGGATGTAGGGGGCTACACCTTC. Its translation: CASPDNRDREDVGGYTF.

This clonotype was detected only a few times. The genes are TRBV11-3 and TRBJ2-5, with unresolved D. The CDR3 spans 13 residues. V lost 4 bases, J lost 5 bases, and 11 bases lay in between. The germline gives CDR1 SGHNT, CDR2 YENEEA. The CDR3 sequence is CASSSALFETQYF. The CDR3 DNA follows: TGTGCCAGCAGCTCCGCCCTATTCGAGACCCAGTACTTC.

V and J are TRBV11-3 and TRBJ2-7, with D unclear. V was cut by 1 base and J by 0 bases, with 10 bases left in between. The CDR3 covers 15 residues. Germline CDR1 is SGHNT and CDR2 is YENEEA. The CDR3 region has the DNA TGTGCCAGCAGCTTAGGCGCAAGTAGCTCCTACGAGCAGTACGTC. It translates to CASSLGASSSYEQYV.

This clonotype was seen a handful of times. This chain connects TRBV19 to TRBJ1-2; D is unresolved. There are 10 residues in the CDR3. Per the germline V gene, CDR1 is LNHDA and CDR2 is SQIVND (reference sequence). The CDR3 reads CDDGHYGYTF. CDR3 nucleotide sequence: TGTGACGACGGACACTATGGCTACACCTTC.

Ten or more counts support this clonotype. The chain carries TRBV7-2 and TRBJ2-1; 8 nucleotides line up with TRBD2. This CDR3 has 18 amino acids. Germline lookup yields CDR1 SGHTA and CDR2 FQGNSA. The V and J ends lost 0 bases and 0 bases, in that order; junction bases with no gene match: 7. CDR3 loop: CASSLAGVAGLSYNEQFF. In DNA form, the CDR3 reads TGTGCCAGCAGCTTAGCGGGTGTAGCGGGGCTCTCCTACAATGAGCAGTTCTTC.

The chain combines TRBV12-3 or TRBV12-4 with TRBJ2-3, with unresolved D. Trimming removed 6 bases at V and 2 bases at J, with 18 bases between. There are 16 residues in the CDR3. CDR3 sequence reads: CASSPGGDGFTDTQYF. As DNA, the CDR3 is TGTGCCAGCAGCCCCGGTGGTGACGGCTTCACAGATACGCAGTATTTT.

This clonotype has more than one count but fewer than ten. The chain links TRBV27 to TRBJ1-6; 9 bases match TRBD1. The V gene end was trimmed by 4 bases and the J gene end by 7 bases; junction bases not matched to a gene: 8. CDR3 length equals 16 residues. Looked up from germline, CDR1 is MNHEY and CDR2 is SMNVEV (reference sequence). CDR3: CASSSSGTGRNSPLHF. In DNA, the CDR3 is TGTGCCAGCAGTTCGTCCGGGACAGGGAGGAATTCACCCCTCCACTTT.

The genes are TRBV7-4 and TRBJ1-2; 8 positions match TRBD1. This CDR3 has 15 amino acids. CDR1 and CDR2 (germline): SGHVT, SQSDAQ. Trimming removed 0 bases from V and 8 bases from J; junction bases left unmatched: 8. The CDR3 loop reads CASSLAANRGFGYTF. As DNA, the CDR3 is TGTGCCAGCAGCTTAGCGGCTAACAGGGGGTTCGGCTACACCTTC.

This sequence joins TRBV12-3 or TRBV12-4 and TRBJ1-2; maybe TRBD1 (5 bases). The V end lost 7 bases, the J end lost 0 bases, and 12 bases lay between the germline ends. The CDR3 totals 14 residues. The CDR3 DNA sequence: TGTGCCAGCACCATGGGGGGAGCTAACTATGGCTACACCTTC. This encodes CASTMGGANYGYTF.

This chain joins TRBV5-4 and TRBJ2-1; 7 bases align to TRBD2. CDR3 length: 14 residues. After removal of 10 bases from V and 2 bases from J, the junction contained 9 bases not matched to a gene. Germline CDR1 reads SGHNT; CDR2 reads YYREEE (reference sequence). CDR3 nucleotides: TGTGCCTTCCTCAAAGCGGGAACCTACAATGAGCAGTTCTTC. Protein: CAFLKAGTYNEQFF.

This clonotype was recorded many times. J is TRBJ2-1 and V is TRBV11-2; a possible D gene is TRBD2 (5 bases). Germline values: CDR1 SGHAT, CDR2 FQNNGV. With 1 base removed from V and 9 bases from J, the gap between germline ends came to 13 bases. The CDR3 runs 14 residues. This chain's CDR3 is CASSLVGNRGEQFF. The DNA of the CDR3 is TGTGCCAGCAGCTTAGTCGGGAATCGCGGTGAGCAGTTCTTC.

This clonotype appeared a few times. This chain links TRBV11-3 with TRBJ1-3; D is unclear. CDR1 and CDR2 (germline): SGHNT, YENEEA. There are 17 residues in the CDR3. V was cut by 5 bases and J by 0 bases, with 17 bases left in between. This CDR3 reads CASSPVVGVGSGNTIYF. The CDR3, as DNA: TGTGCCAGCAGCCCGGTTGTCGGTGTGGGCTCTGGAAACACCATATATTTT.

The V gene is TRBV7-2, the J gene TRBJ2-2; TRBD1 matches at 8 bases. The ends lost 4 bases at V and 3 bases at J; junction bases unmatched: 4. Germline V gives CDR1 SGHTA, CDR2 FQGNSA. The CDR3 extends over 15 amino acids. The CDR3, as DNA: TGTGCCAGCAGCTGGACAGGGCCGGACACCGGGGAGCTGTTTTTT. As protein: CASSWTGPDTGELFF.